This is a list of T cell receptor beta chains from one sample in a study of shared clonotypes between healthy human individuals. Clones were read by immunoSEQ multiplex PCR, and TCRdb kept only the in-frame ones, dropping some. Seen here are more than 2 million clones, roughly 95% observed once, and the top ten hold roughly 0.13%. Sequenced: naive CD4+ T cells sorted from blood. These TCRs come from a man aged 18-30 years in good health. CDR3s include the opening cysteine and the closing phenylalanine or tryptophan. The D gene is left open where the match is weak. Clone size is stated in some rows and not others, as once, few, many or a class when expanded.

v_call	clone_size	j_call	d_call	cdr3_aa	cdr3_nt
TRBV5-1	.	TRBJ2-2	.	CASSLKVNTGELFF	TGCGCCAGCAGCTTGAAAGTGAACACCGGGGAGCTGTTTTTT
TRBV4-2	.	TRBJ1-6	.	CASSQVDTRFYVSPLHF	TGTGCCAGCAGCCAAGTGGACACCCGGTTTTACGTTTCACCCCTCCACTTT
TRBV6-5	.	TRBJ2-5	TRBD2	CASSWELAGGRETQYF	TGTGCCAGCAGTTGGGAACTAGCGGGAGGGCGGGAGACCCAGTACTTC
TRBV10-1	.	TRBJ2-5	TRBD1	CASSDSAGTGETQYF	TGCGCCAGCAGTGACTCGGCGGGGACAGGGGAGACCCAGTACTTC
TRBV7-6	.	TRBJ1-1	TRBD1	CASSLPLQGRINTEAFF	TGTGCCAGCAGCTTACCCCTACAGGGGAGGATCAACACTGAAGCTTTCTTT
TRBV5-4	.	TRBJ2-7	.	CASSLVGQGGEQYF	TGTGCCAGCAGCTTGGTAGGGCAGGGGGGAGAGCAGTACTTC
TRBV7-9	.	TRBJ1-4	TRBD1	CASSAGQGVTNEKLFF	TGTGCCAGCAGCGCCGGACAGGGGGTCACTAATGAAAAACTGTTTTTT
TRBV2	.	TRBJ1-1	TRBD1	CASSGGTGRTEAFF	TGTGCCAGCAGTGGCGGGACAGGGAGGACTGAAGCTTTCTTT
TRBV7-8	.	TRBJ2-5	.	CASSLAPLGRGQETQYF	TGTGCCAGCAGCTTAGCGCCCCTCGGCCGGGGTCAAGAGACCCAGTACTTC
TRBV30	.	TRBJ2-1	TRBD1	CAWRGQGGSNEQFF	TGTGCCTGGAGGGGACAGGGAGGTAGCAATGAGCAGTTCTTC
TRBV6-5	.	TRBJ2-1	TRBD2	CASSRGASGGNEQFF	TGTGCCAGCAGTCGGGGAGCTAGCGGGGGCAATGAGCAGTTCTTC
TRBV29-1	once	TRBJ2-7	.	CSVLVGLNPYEQYF	TGCAGCGTCCTTGTTGGGCTAAACCCCTACGAGCAGTACTTC
TRBV25-1	.	TRBJ2-2	TRBD1	CASSEARGSTGELFF	TGTGCCAGCAGTGAGGCCAGGGGGAGTACCGGGGAGCTGTTTTTT
TRBV2	.	TRBJ2-3	.	CASSVRGRESTDTQYF	TGTGCCAGCAGCGTCCGGGGGCGGGAGAGCACAGATACGCAGTATTTT
TRBV7-2	once	TRBJ2-1	.	CASSLRGPTTGEQFF	TGTGCCAGCAGCTTGAGGGGCCCTACCACGGGTGAGCAGTTCTTC
TRBV11-3	.	TRBJ2-2	.	CASSLDASGTGELFF	TGTGCCAGCAGCTTAGATGCCAGCGGCACCGGGGAGCTGTTTTTT
TRBV30	.	TRBJ2-3	.	CAWSSRGADTDTQYF	TGTGCCTGGAGCTCTAGGGGGGCGGACACAGATACGCAGTATTTT
TRBV10-2	.	TRBJ2-3	TRBD2	CASQGQGLAGSYTQYF	TGCGCCAGCCAGGGGCAAGGACTAGCGGGCTCGTATACGCAGTATTTT
TRBV18	.	TRBJ1-2	.	CASSPPVEIGGYTF	TGTGCCAGCTCACCACCGGTCGAAATAGGAGGCTACACCTTC
TRBV18	.	TRBJ1-1	.	CASSPGYTEAFF	TGTGCCAGCTCACCCGGGTATACTGAAGCTTTCTTT
TRBV6-6	.	TRBJ1-2	.	CATESTSYGYTF	TGTGCCACAGAAAGTACGAGCTATGGCTACACCTTC
TRBV18	.	TRBJ2-1	.	CASSAGKDNEQFF	TGTGCCAGCTCAGCGGGGAAGGACAATGAGCAGTTCTTC